Shown below are 19 T cell receptor beta chains from a single sample sequenced in a study of blood T cell repertoires in COVID-19. Profiled with immunoSEQ multiplex PCR; TCRdb holds only in-frame clones, not every one. The table has fewer than 150,000 clones, more than 75% seen once; the top ten hold under 6.5%. Specimen: peripheral blood. The receptors were sampled from a human donor in a cohort sampled during active COVID-19.

J is TRBJ1-1 and V is TRBV7-9, with 7 positions matching TRBD1. The CDR3 spans 16 residues. Germline CDR1 and CDR2: SEHNR and FQNEAQ (reference sequence). V gave up 6 bases and J gave up 1 base; unmatched junction bases: 11. DNA for the CDR3: TGTGCCAGCAGACATCCAGGGGGAACTACGAACACTGAAGCTTTCTTT. Its translation is CASRHPGGTTNTEAFF.

This clone was recorded only once. The chain links TRBV19 to TRBJ2-1; 10 bases fit TRBD2. V lost 5 bases, J lost 1 base, and 5 bases stayed unmatched. This CDR3 is built from 16 residues. The germline V gene has CDR1 LNHDA and CDR2 SQIVND (reference sequence). CDR3 in DNA: TGTGCCAGTAGTTTAAGCGGGGGGGCGTCCTACAATGAGCAGTTCTTC. Protein: CASSLSGGASYNEQFF.

This clone has more than one count but fewer than ten. The chain has TRBV7-2 and TRBJ1-2; D remains ambiguous. V dropped 4 bases and J dropped 2 bases, with 8 bases sitting between them. Germline CDR1 and CDR2: SGHTA and FQGNSA. This CDR3 has 13 residues. This CDR3 is CASSSQANYGYTF. The CDR3 coding sequence is TGTGCCAGCAGCTCTCAGGCGAACTATGGCTACACCTTC.

The J gene is TRBJ2-7, the V gene TRBV6-5; 7 bases align to TRBD1. V was clipped by 7 bases and J by 4 bases; unmatched bases: 10. The CDR3 runs to 14 residues. Germline CDR1 and CDR2: MNHEY and SVGAGI. The CDR3 protein is CASKPGRGLYEQYF. The DNA of the CDR3 is TGTGCCAGCAAGCCAGGAAGGGGGCTATACGAGCAGTACTTC.

This sequence joins TRBV27 and TRBJ1-6; the D gene is possibly TRBD1 (5 bases). Germline assignment: CDR1 MNHEY and CDR2 SMNVEV (reference sequence). CDR3 length equals 15 residues. Trimming left V 6 bases short and J 9 bases short, with 18 bases between. In nucleotides, the CDR3 is TGTGCCAGCAGCGCGGGGACGGCCAGTAGTTCACCCCTCCACTTT. Its protein product is CASSAGTASSSPLHF.

The rearrangement uses TRBV2 and TRBJ1-3; 8 bases match TRBD1. V shed 5 bases and J 0 bases; nucleotides not matched to a gene: 9. The CDR3 spans 17 residues. Germline V gene lookup returns CDR1 SNHLY and CDR2 FYNNEI. Here the CDR3 DNA reads TGTGCCAGCAGTAAGCTACAGGGGGTGAACTCTGGAAACACCATATATTTT. This codes for CASSKLQGVNSGNTIYF. Using reference TRBV2 and TRBJ1-3 for the parts outside the CDR3, the full variable domain is EPEVTQTPSHQVTQMGQEVILRCVPISNHLYFYWYRQILGQKVEFLVSFYNNEISEKSEIFDDQFSVERPDGSNFTLKIRSTKLEDSAMYFCASSKLQGVNSGNTIYFGEGSWLTVV.

The chain couples TRBV27 to TRBJ2-1, with 12 bases matching TRBD2. Germline CDR1 MNHEY, CDR2 SMNVEV (reference sequence). V trimming: 6 bases; J trimming: 7 bases; junction bases outside the gene matches: 4. This CDR3 spans 14 amino acids. The CDR3 spells CASSGLAGRNEQFF. In nucleotides, the CDR3 is TGTGCCAGCAGCGGACTAGCGGGGAGAAATGAGCAGTTCTTC.

This sequence joins TRBV29-1 and TRBJ2-7, with D unresolved. CDR1 and CDR2 (germline): SQVTM, ANQGSEA. The CDR3 loop spans 11 amino acids. V lost 6 bases to trimming and J lost 6 bases, with 12 bases between them. The chain's CDR3 is CSVGSGAEQYF. The CDR3 nucleotides are TGCAGCGTAGGCTCAGGCGCCGAGCAGTACTTC.

The J gene is TRBJ1-2, the V gene TRBV2; the D is unclear. This CDR3 contains 14 residues. CDR1 and CDR2 (germline): SNHLY, FYNNEI. V gave up 3 bases and J gave up 4 bases, with 12 bases separating them. CDR3 coding DNA: TGTGCCAGCAGTGATCGGGGTATGGTCTATGGCTACACCTTC. Translation gives CASSDRGMVYGYTF.

The chain joins TRBV9 to TRBJ1-5, with TRBD1 identical over 9 bases. V dropped 2 bases and J dropped 1; count of bases not matched to a gene: 1. CDR3 length equals 15 residues. The germline gives CDR1 SGDLS, CDR2 YYNGEE. CDR3 amino acids: CASSVGTGSNQPQHF. In DNA, the CDR3 is TGTGCCAGCAGCGTGGGGACAGGGAGCAATCAGCCCCAGCATTTT.

The V gene is TRBV2, the J gene TRBJ2-7, with 10 nucleotides matching TRBD1. J lost 2 bases, V lost 8 bases, and 3 bases had no gene match. The CDR3 sequence is 13 residues long. Germline V gives CDR1 SNHLY, CDR2 FYNNEI. The CDR3 loop is CASGGTGAYEQYF. In DNA form, the CDR3 reads TGTGCCAGCGGGGGGACAGGGGCCTACGAGCAGTACTTC.

The V and J genes are TRBV9 and TRBJ2-5, with 8 bases aligning to TRBD2. Germline-derived CDR1 and CDR2 are SGDLS and YYNGEE. J was trimmed by 5 bases and V by 0 bases; bases with no gene match: 9. The CDR3 length is 16 residues. The CDR3 DNA reads as TGTGCCAGCAGCGTAGGTTCCGCGGGGGGCCCGGAGACCCAGTACTTC. Translating gives CASSVGSAGGPETQYF.

This sequence joins TRBV2 and TRBJ2-3, with 11 positions matching TRBD2. CDR3 length: 15 residues. The ends lost 7 bases at V and 0 bases at J; junction bases unmatched: 3. The germline CDR1 and CDR2 sequences are SNHLY and FYNNEI. In DNA form, the CDR3 reads TGTGCCAGCACTAGCGGGAGGCCTAGCACAGATACGCAGTATTTT. Protein: CASTSGRPSTDTQYF.

This chain links TRBV13 with TRBJ2-5, with TRBD1 matching over 7 bases. This CDR3 is 15 amino acids long. Looked up from germline, CDR1 is PRHDT and CDR2 is FYEKMQ (reference sequence). The V and J ends lost 5 bases and 5 bases, in that order; junction bases with no gene match: 11. CDR3 sequence reads: CASSRIHRGDETQYF. The DNA for the CDR3 is TGTGCCAGCAGCCGAATTCACAGGGGTGACGAGACCCAGTACTTC. The full variable domain, completed using reference TRBV13 and TRBJ2-5, is AAGVIQSPRHLIKEKRETATLKCYPIPRHDTVYWYQQGPGQDPQFLISFYEKMQSDKGSIPDRFSAQQFSDYHSELNMSSLELGDSALYFCASSRIHRGDETQYFGPGTRLLVL.

In its sample, this clone was seen a few times. At one boundary the junction diverges from the germline segment, which might be a read error. The gene calls are TRBV7-7 and TRBJ2-2; the match to TRBD1 covers 7 bases. The CDR3 length is 15 residues. CDR1 and CDR2 (germline): SSHAT, FNYEAQ (reference sequence). The CDR3 nucleotides are TGTGCTAGCAGCCCCAGGGGGTTTGGCACCGGGGAGCTGTTTTTT. It specifies CASSPRGFGTGELFF.

This clone appeared a single time. The chain carries TRBV28 and TRBJ2-7, with a possible D match to TRBD2 (6 bases). The CDR3 is made up of 15 amino acids. Germline CDR1 is MDHEN and CDR2 is SYDVKM. Trimming shortened V by 6 bases and J by 4 bases, and 19 bases separated the two germline ends. CDR3: CASRPGDRQLYEQYF. DNA for the CDR3: TGTGCCAGCAGGCCGGGGGATAGACAGCTATACGAGCAGTACTTC.

The rearrangement joins TRBV11-2 to TRBJ2-4; 8 positions match TRBD2. CDR1 and CDR2 from the germline V gene are SGHAT and FQNNGV. J lost 0 bases, V lost 6 bases, and 13 bases had no gene match. The CDR3 extends over 18 amino acids. CDR3 DNA sequence: TGTGCCAGCAGTTCGGGAACCGGGAGCGGGAGAGCCAAAAACATTCAGTACTTC. Translated, it gives CASSSGTGSGRAKNIQYF.

The V call is TRBV12-3 or TRBV12-4, the J call TRBJ1-5, with D perhaps matching TRBD1 (5 bases). This CDR3 region has 13 residues. V lost 10 bases to trimming and J lost 0 bases, with 10 bases between them. The CDR3 sequence: CATRRGSNQPQHF. The CDR3 region has the DNA TGTGCCACCCGAAGGGGTAGCAATCAGCCCCAGCATTTT.

The chain uses TRBV3-1 (or the pseudogene TRBV3-2) and TRBJ2-3; 9 nucleotides match TRBD2. The CDR3 is 17 residues long. Germline V CDR1 and CDR2: LGHDT, YNNKEL (reference sequence). With 0 bases clipped from V and 2 bases from J, the junction kept 6 bases outside the gene matches. The CDR3 region is CASSQDRRGGATDTQYF. Here the CDR3 DNA reads TGTGCCAGCAGCCAAGATCGCCGCGGGGGGGCCACAGATACGCAGTATTTT.